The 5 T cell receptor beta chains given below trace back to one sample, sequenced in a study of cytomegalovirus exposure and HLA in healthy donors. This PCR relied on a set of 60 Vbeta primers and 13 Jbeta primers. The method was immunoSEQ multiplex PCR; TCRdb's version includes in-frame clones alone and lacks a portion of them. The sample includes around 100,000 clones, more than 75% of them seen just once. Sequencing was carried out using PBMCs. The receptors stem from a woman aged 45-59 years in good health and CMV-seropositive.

DNA for the CDR3: TGTGCCAGCAGTGGTTCTAATCAGCCCCAGCATTTT. Translating it yields CASSGSNQPQHF. The chain is built from TRBV6-1 and TRBJ1-5, with no clear D. Germline CDR1 is MNHNS and CDR2 is SASEGT. The CDR3 has 12 amino acids. The V and J ends lost 4 bases and 4 bases respectively, with 5 bases between them.

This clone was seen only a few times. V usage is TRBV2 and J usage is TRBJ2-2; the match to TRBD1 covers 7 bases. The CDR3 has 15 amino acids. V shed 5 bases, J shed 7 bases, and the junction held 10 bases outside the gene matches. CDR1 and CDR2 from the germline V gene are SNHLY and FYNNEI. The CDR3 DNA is TGTGCCAGCAGTTTACGGGACAGATCCGGCGGGGAGCTGTTTTTT. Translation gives CASSLRDRSGGELFF.

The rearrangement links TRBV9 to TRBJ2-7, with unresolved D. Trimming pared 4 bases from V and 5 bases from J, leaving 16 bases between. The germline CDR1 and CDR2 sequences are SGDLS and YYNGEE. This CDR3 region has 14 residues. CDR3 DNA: TGTGCCAGCAGCTCCAGACCGAGGTCGAACGAGCAGTACTTC. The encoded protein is CASSSRPRSNEQYF.

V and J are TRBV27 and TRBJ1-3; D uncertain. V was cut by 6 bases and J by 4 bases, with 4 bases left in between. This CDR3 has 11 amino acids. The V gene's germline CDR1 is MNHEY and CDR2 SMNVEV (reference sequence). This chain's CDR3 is CASSLGNTIYF. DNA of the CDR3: TGTGCCAGCAGCCTAGGAAACACCATATATTTT.

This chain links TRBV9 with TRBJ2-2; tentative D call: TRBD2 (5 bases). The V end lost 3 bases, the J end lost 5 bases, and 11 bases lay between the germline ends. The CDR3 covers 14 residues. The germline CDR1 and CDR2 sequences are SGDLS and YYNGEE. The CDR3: CASSGSGITGELFF. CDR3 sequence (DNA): TGTGCCAGCAGCGGGTCGGGGATAACCGGGGAGCTGTTTTTT.